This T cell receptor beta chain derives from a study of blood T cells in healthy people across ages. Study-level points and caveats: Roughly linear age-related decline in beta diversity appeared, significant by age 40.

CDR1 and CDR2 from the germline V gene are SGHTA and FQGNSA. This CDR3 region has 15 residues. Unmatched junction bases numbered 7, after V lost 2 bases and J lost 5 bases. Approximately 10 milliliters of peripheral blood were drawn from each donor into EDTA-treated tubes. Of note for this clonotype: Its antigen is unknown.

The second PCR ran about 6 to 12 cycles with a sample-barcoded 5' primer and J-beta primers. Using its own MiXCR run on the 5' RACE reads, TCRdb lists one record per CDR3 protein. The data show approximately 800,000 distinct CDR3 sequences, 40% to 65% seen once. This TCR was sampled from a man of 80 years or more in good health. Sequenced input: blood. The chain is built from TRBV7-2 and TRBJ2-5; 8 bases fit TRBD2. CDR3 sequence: CASSLSSGIGETQYF. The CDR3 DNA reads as TGTGCCAGCAGCTTAAGTAGCGGGATTGGGGAGACCCAGTACTTC.